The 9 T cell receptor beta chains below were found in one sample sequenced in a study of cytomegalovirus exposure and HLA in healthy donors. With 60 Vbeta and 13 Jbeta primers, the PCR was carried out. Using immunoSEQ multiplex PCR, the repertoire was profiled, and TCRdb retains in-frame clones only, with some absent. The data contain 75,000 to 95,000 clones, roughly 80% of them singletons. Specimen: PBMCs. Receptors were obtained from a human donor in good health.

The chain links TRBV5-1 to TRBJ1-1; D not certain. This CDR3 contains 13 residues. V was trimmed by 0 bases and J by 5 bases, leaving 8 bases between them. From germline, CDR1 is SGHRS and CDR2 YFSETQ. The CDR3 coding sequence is TGCGCCAGCAGCTTGGTCACAAGTACTGAAGCTTTCTTT. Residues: CASSLVTSTEAFF.

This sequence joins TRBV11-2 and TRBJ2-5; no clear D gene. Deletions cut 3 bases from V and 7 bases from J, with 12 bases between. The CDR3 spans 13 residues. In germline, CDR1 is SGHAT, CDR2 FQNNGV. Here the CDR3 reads CASSFDPTGTQYF. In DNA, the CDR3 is TGTGCCAGCAGCTTTGACCCCACGGGGACCCAGTACTTC.

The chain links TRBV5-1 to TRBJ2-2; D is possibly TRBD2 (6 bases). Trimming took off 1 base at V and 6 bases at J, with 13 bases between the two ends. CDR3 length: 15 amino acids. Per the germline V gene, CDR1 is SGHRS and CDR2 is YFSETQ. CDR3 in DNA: TGCGCCAGCAGCTTGCCAAATAGCGGCCCCGGGGAGCTGTTTTTT. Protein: CASSLPNSGPGELFF.

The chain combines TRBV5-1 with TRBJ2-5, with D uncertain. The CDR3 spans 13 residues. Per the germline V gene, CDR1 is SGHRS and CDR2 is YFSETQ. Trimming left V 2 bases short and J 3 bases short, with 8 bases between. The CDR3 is CASSFLLEETQYF. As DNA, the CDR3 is TGCGCCAGCAGCTTTCTTCTAGAAGAGACCCAGTACTTC.

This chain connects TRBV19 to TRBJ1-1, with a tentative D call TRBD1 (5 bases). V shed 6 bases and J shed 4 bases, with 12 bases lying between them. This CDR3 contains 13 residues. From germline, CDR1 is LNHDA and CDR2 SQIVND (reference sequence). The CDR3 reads CASSDSGATEAFF. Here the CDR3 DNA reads TGTGCCAGTAGCGATAGTGGGGCCACTGAAGCTTTCTTT.

CDR3 DNA sequence: TGTGCCAGCAGCCCCCCGTACAGTTCACCCCTCCACTTT. This codes for CASSPPYSSPLHF. V usage is TRBV14 and J usage is TRBJ1-6; D gene unclear. The germline CDR1 and CDR2 sequences are SGHDN and FVKESK. The V and J ends lost 4 bases and 9 bases respectively, with 10 bases between them. The CDR3 length is 13 residues.

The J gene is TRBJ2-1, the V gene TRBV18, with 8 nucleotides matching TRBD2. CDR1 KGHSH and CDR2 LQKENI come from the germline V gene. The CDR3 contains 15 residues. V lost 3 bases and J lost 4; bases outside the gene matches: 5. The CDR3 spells CASSPPSGRYNEQFF. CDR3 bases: TGTGCCAGCTCACCCCCTAGCGGGCGATACAATGAGCAGTTCTTC. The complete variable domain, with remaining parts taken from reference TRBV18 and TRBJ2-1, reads NAGVMQNPRHLVRRRGQEARLRCSPMKGHSHVYWYRQLPEEGLKFMVYLQKENIIDESGMPKERFSAEFPKEGPSILRIQQVVRGDSAAYFCASSPPSGRYNEQFFGPGTRLTVL.

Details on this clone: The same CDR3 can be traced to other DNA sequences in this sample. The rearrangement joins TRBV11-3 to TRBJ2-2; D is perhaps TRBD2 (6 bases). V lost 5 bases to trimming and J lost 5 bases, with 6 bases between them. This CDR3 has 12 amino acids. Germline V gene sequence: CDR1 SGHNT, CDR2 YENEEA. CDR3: CASSGGTGELFF. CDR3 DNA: TGTGCCAGCAGCGGAGGGACCGGGGAGCTGTTTTTT.

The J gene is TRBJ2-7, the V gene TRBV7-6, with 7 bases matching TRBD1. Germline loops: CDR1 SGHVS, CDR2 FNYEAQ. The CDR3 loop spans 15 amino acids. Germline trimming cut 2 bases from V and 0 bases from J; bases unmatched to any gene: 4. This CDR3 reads CASSLLTGVSYEQYF. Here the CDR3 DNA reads TGTGCCAGCAGCTTACTCACAGGGGTCTCCTACGAGCAGTACTTC.